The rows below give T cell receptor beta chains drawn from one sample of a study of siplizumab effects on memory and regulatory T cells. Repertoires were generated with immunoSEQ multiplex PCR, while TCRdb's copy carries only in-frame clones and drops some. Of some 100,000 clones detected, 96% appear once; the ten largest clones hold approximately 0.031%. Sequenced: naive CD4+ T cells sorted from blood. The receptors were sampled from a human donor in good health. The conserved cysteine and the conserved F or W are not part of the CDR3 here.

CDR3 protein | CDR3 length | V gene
ASSIGPHYEQY | 11 | TRBV5-1
ASRRQGAASPLH | 12 | TRBV28
ASILPVVGAVSGELF | 15 | TRBV7-9
ASSPGGGRAGNTIY | 14 | TRBV7-2
ASSSGYEDTQY | 11 | TRBV5-1
ASSTQSRGNTGELF | 14 | TRBV7-3
ATPGLNTEAF | 10 | TRBV19
AWSVGGGPGETQY | 13 | TRBV30
ASSSGLNTGELF | 12 | TRBV7-3
ASSPERGAGDTQY | 13 | TRBV5-4
ASSQDRISGANVLT | 14 | TRBV4-1
ASSSTSISTDTQY | 13 | TRBV7-3
ASSRAGAIRYEQY | 13 | TRBV19
ASSHRVESDTQY | 12 | TRBV28
ASGQPQH | 7 | TRBV6-5
ASSLAFLADSYNEQF | 15 | TRBV5-1
ASSRGTEAF | 9 | TRBV7-7
ASSDRGGNSPLH | 12 | TRBV25-1
ASSQNSGTKDTDTQY | 15 | TRBV4-1
ASSEQGSSYEQY | 12 | TRBV2
ASSVGRGDEQY | 11 | TRBV2
ASSPGTGRTDTQY | 13 | TRBV7-2
ASSLLGGAAGELF | 13 | TRBV7-7
ASSPGRFVYEKLF | 13 | TRBV18
ASSQDLIAGGLDTQY | 15 | TRBV4-2
ASSPGAKNGYT | 11 | TRBV18
ASSRGGETQY | 10 | TRBV7-2
ASSVATLGWPGNTIY | 15 | TRBV9
ASSSSGTASYEQY | 13 | TRBV7-8
ASPRTNYEQY | 10 | TRBV12-5
ASSPEGRGGGQPQH | 14 | TRBV18
ASSPGQGTEAF | 11 | TRBV18